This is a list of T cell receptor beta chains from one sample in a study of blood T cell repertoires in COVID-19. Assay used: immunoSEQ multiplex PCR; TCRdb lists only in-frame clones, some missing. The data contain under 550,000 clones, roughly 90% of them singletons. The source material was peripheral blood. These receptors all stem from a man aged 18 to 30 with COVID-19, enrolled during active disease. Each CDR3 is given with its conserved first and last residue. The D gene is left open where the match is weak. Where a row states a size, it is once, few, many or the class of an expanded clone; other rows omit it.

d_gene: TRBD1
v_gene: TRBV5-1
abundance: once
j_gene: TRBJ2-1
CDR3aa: CASSSTGGDRNEQFF
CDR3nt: TGCGCCAGCAGCTCGACAGGGGGCGACCGGAATGAGCAGTTCTTC

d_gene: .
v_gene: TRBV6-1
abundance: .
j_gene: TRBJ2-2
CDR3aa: CASSDRFPGRTGELFF
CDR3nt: TGTGCCAGCAGTGATCGGTTCCCAGGTCGAACCGGGGAGCTGTTTTTT

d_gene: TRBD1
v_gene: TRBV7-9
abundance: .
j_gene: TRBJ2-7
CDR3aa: CASSKKTGEQYF
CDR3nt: TGTGCCAGCAGCAAGAAGACAGGGGAGCAGTACTTC

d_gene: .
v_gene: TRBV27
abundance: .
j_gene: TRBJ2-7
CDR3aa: CASSLNAPNWQGRSYEQYF
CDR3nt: TGTGCCAGCAGTTTAAATGCCCCCAATTGGCAGGGCCGGTCCTACGAGCAGTACTTC

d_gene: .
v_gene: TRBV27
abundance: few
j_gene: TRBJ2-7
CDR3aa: CASSDITGNEQYF
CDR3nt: TGTGCCAGCAGTGACATTACAGGGAACGAGCAGTACTTC

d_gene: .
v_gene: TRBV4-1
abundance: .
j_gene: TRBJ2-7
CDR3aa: CASSRITGDTYEQYF
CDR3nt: TGCGCCAGCAGCCGGATAACGGGGGATACCTACGAGCAGTACTTC

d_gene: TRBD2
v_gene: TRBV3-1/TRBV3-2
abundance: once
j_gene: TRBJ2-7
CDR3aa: CASSQDPRLAGYFYEQYF
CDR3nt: TGTGCCAGCAGCCAAGACCCGCGGTTAGCGGGGTATTTCTACGAGCAGTACTTC

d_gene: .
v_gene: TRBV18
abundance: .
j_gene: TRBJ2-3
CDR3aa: CASANRVWGTDTQYF
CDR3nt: TGTGCCAGCGCCAACAGGGTTTGGGGCACAGATACGCAGTATTTT

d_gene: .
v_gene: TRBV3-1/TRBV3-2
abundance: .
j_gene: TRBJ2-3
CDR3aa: CASSQDFQADTQYF
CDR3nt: TGTGCCAGCAGCCAAGATTTCCAGGCAGATACGCAGTATTTT

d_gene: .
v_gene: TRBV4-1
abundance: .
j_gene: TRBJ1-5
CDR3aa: CASSQGLLRANRSNQPQHF
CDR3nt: TGCGCCAGCAGCCAAGGACTTTTGCGGGCAAACCGAAGCAATCAGCCCCAGCATTTT

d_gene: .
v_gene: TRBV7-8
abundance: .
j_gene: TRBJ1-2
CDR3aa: CASTLGGRDYGYTF
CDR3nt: TGTGCCAGCACCCTGGGCGGCAGGGACTATGGCTACACCTTC

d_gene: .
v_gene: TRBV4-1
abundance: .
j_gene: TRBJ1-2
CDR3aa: CASSQVGGLRAPKNSYTF
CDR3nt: TGCGCCAGCAGCCAAGTCGGTGGACTCCGGGCCCCAAAGAATTCGTACACCTTC

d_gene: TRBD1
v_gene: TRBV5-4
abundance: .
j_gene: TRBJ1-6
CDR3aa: CASSRDRGTSPLHF
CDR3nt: TGTGCCAGCAGCCGGGACAGGGGGACTTCACCCCTCCACTTT